The entry below gives a single TCR beta chain sequence along with its context. In the authors' workflow: Amplified reference gene primers provided the basis for estimating nucleated cell counts. Sequencing used immunoSEQ multiplex PCR; TCRdb keeps in-frame clones, though not all of them. That table gives V, J and clone size, and the DNA gave D and trimming. This table holds more than 3,500 clones, roughly nine tenths found once. The CDR3 consists of 15 residues. After removal of 7 bases from V and 1 base from J, the junction contained 7 bases not matched to a gene. Germline V CDR1 and CDR2: LNHDA, SQIVND (reference sequence). The source of the sample is a study of blood T cell repertoires in COVID-19. Turning to the study itself: The origin of the acute and convalescent COVID-19 samples was the United States, Italy and Spain. Sample material is recorded as cDNA or gDNA derived from T cells, B-cell-depleted T cells, or PBMCs.

This clonotype was sampled from a woman in her 70s with active COVID-19. The V call is TRBV19, the J call TRBJ2-3, with 8 nucleotides matching TRBD1. The sample comprised peripheral blood. CDR3 protein: CASKDRVGGTDTQYF. CDR3 nucleotide sequence: TGTGCCAGTAAGGACAGGGTAGGGGGCACAGATACGCAGTATTTT.